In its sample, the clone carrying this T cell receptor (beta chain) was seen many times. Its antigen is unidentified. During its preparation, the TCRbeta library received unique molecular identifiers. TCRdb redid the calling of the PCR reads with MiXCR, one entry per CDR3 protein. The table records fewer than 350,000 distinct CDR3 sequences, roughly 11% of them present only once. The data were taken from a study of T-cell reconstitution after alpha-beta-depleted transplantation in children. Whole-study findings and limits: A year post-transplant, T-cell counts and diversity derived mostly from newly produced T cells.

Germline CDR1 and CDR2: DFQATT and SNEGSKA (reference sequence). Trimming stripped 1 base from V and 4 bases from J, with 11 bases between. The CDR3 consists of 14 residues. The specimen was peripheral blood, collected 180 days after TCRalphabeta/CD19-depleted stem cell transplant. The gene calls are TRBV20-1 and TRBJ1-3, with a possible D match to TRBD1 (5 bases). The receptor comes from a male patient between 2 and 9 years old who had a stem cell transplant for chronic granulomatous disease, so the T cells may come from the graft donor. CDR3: CSARVGVGGNTIYF. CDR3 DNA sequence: TGCAGTGCTAGAGTGGGGGTTGGCGGAAACACCATATATTTT.